The subject of this entry is one T cell receptor beta chain. Its antigen is not known. This record comes from a study of shared clonotypes between healthy human individuals. Whole-study results and caveats: Only a few donors were included, so the genetic and exposure-history diversity represented was limited.

Some clones are missing from TCRdb's copy, which holds only in-frame ones; the method was immunoSEQ multiplex PCR. This sample has around 2.3 million clones, with almost 96% found just once. CD4+ cell separation produced CD45RA+ naive and CD45RA-negative memory subsets. CDR3 size: 16 residues. Germline V lookup: CDR1 SGHTA, CDR2 FQGNSA. Trimming took 0 bases from V and 0 from J, leaving 9 bases between them. The chain couples TRBV7-2 to TRBJ2-4, with D hard to call. The TCR comes from a man between 18 and 29 years old in good health. Sequencing used naive CD4+ T cells sorted from blood. Indicated subset: CD45RA+ positively selected. The CDR3 loop is CASSLATALAKNIQYF. CDR3 coding DNA: TGTGCCAGCAGCTTAGCGACGGCTCTAGCCAAAAACATTCAGTACTTC.